These 13 T cell receptor beta chains were all obtained from the same sample, sequenced in a study of T cell responses to AZD1222 COVID-19 vaccine. Repertoires were generated with immunoSEQ multiplex PCR, while TCRdb's copy carries only in-frame clones and drops some. The sample lists 90,000 to 120,000 clones; 90% to 95% were seen once. The sample in question was peripheral blood, obtained 28 days after the second AZD1222 dose. The receptors were sampled from an adult who received the AZD1222 COVID-19 vaccine.

This sequence joins TRBV7-6 and TRBJ1-3; D gene uncertain. V dropped 2 bases and J dropped 7 bases, with 0 bases sitting between them. In germline, CDR1 is SGHVS, CDR2 FNYEAQ. The CDR3 covers 10 residues. This CDR3 is CASSLNTIYF. The CDR3 DNA is TGTGCCAGCAGCTTAAACACCATATATTTT.

The genes are TRBV30 and TRBJ1-1; tentatively, D is TRBD1 (5 bases). Germline lookup yields CDR1 GTSNPN and CDR2 SVGIG (reference sequence). The CDR3 runs to 13 residues. Trimming removed 0 bases from V and 7 bases from J, with 12 bases in between. The CDR3 region has the DNA TGTGCCTGGAGTGTGGGGGGAGCGGTTGAAGCTTTCTTT. Translating gives CAWSVGGAVEAFF.

This chain connects TRBV5-4 to TRBJ2-3; D tentatively reads TRBD1 or TRBD2 (5 bases each). Trimming removed 4 bases from V and 4 bases from J, with 10 bases in between. The CDR3 is 13 amino acids. Germline CDR1 reads SGHNT; CDR2 reads YYREEE (reference sequence). CDR3 nucleotide sequence: TGTGCCAGCAGCGGGGGTTGGGCAGATACGCAGTATTTT. As protein: CASSGGWADTQYF.

This chain links TRBV19 with TRBJ1-2; TRBD1 matches at 7 bases. CDR3 length: 12 amino acids. The germline V gene has CDR1 LNHDA and CDR2 SQIVND (reference sequence). The V and J ends lost 6 bases and 7 bases, in that order; junction bases with no gene match: 5. The CDR3 DNA reads TGTGCCAGTAGCCAGACAGGGATTGGCTACACCTTC. Protein product: CASSQTGIGYTF. The complete variable domain, with remaining parts taken from reference TRBV19 and TRBJ1-2, reads DGGITQSPKYLFRKEGQNVTLSCEQNLNHDAMYWYRQDPGQGLRLIYYSQIVNDFQKGDIAEGYSVSREKKESFPLTVTSAQKNPTAFYLCASSQTGIGYTFGSGTRLTVV.

The gene calls are TRBV24-1 and TRBJ1-5, with 8 bases that match TRBD1. CDR3 size: 16 residues. V dropped 3 bases and J dropped 7; count of bases not matched to a gene: 10. Germline V gives CDR1 KGHDR, CDR2 SFDVKD. The CDR3 region is CATSDPRQGIGQPQHF. DNA for the CDR3: TGTGCCACCAGTGATCCACGACAGGGGATAGGGCAGCCCCAGCATTTT.

The V and J genes are TRBV30 and TRBJ1-4; no clear D. Per the germline V gene, CDR1 is GTSNPN and CDR2 is SVGIG (reference sequence). The CDR3 runs 14 residues. V was shortened by 3 bases and J by 0 bases, with 8 bases between the two germline ends. CDR3 coding DNA: TGTGCCTGGAGCCCAGAGACAACTAATGAAAAACTGTTTTTT. This sequence encodes CAWSPETTNEKLFF. The full variable domain, with the rest looked up from reference TRBV30 and TRBJ1-4, is SQTIHQWPATLVQPVGSPLSLECTVEGTSNPNLYWYRQAAGRGLQLLFYSVGIGQISSEVPQNLSASRPQDRQFILSSKKLLLSDSGFYLCAWSPETTNEKLFFGSGTQLSVL.

The V call is TRBV5-6, the J call TRBJ2-1; perhaps TRBD1 as D (5 bases). CDR3 length: 12 amino acids. Germline V lookup: CDR1 SGHDT, CDR2 YYEEEE. The ends were cut back, 0 bases at V and 9 bases at J, with 7 bases in the middle. CDR3 in DNA: TGTGCCAGCAGCTTGGATGACAGTGAGCAGTTCTTC. It encodes CASSLDDSEQFF.

The chain links TRBV28 to TRBJ2-1, with TRBD2 identical over 13 bases. Germline loops: CDR1 MDHEN, CDR2 SYDVKM. CDR3 length: 13 residues. Unmatched junction bases numbered 0, after V lost 5 bases and J lost 8 bases. The CDR3 DNA follows: TGTGCCAGCAGTGGACTAGCGGGAGATGAGCAGTTCTTC. Residues: CASSGLAGDEQFF.

This chain links TRBV7-9 with TRBJ1-4; tentatively, D is TRBD1 (6 bases). V was clipped by 1 base and J by 0 bases, with 15 bases between them. Germline CDR1 is SEHNR and CDR2 is FQNEAQ (reference sequence). The CDR3 is 18 residues long. The CDR3 loop reads CASSLVRTGTTTNEKLFF. In DNA, the CDR3 is TGTGCCAGCAGCTTAGTAAGGACCGGGACAACAACTAATGAAAAACTGTTTTTT.

The rearrangement joins TRBV5-1 to TRBJ2-7, with 8 bases matching TRBD1. This CDR3 has 15 amino acids. With 0 bases clipped from V and 2 bases from J, the junction kept 4 bases outside the gene matches. From germline, CDR1 is SGHRS and CDR2 YFSETQ. The CDR3 here is CASSLEGQVTYEQYF. DNA of the CDR3: TGCGCCAGCAGCTTGGAGGGACAGGTCACCTACGAGCAGTACTTC.

This chain connects TRBV4-1 to TRBJ1-5, with TRBD1 matching 9 bases. CDR3 length: 16 residues. V trimming: 0 bases; J trimming: 6 bases; junction bases outside the gene matches: 6. CDR1 MGHRA and CDR2 YSYEKL come from the germline V gene. CDR3 protein: CASSQEDRGDGQPQHF. The CDR3 DNA reads as TGCGCCAGCAGCCAAGAAGACAGGGGGGACGGTCAGCCCCAGCATTTT.

This clone occurred once. The chain couples TRBV27 to TRBJ1-2, with 9 nucleotides matching TRBD1. This CDR3 contains 15 residues. In germline, CDR1 is MNHEY, CDR2 SMNVEV (reference sequence). J was trimmed by 2 bases and V by 4 bases; bases with no gene match: 5. Written as DNA, the CDR3 is TGTGCCAGCAGTTCCCATGGACAGGGGAACTATGGCTACACCTTC. Translating it yields CASSSHGQGNYGYTF.

Concerning this clone: This CDR3 is also generated by other DNA sequences in the sample. The chain has TRBV19 and TRBJ1-1, with D possibly TRBD1 on 6 matching bases. The CDR3 length is 17 residues. The V end lost 6 bases, the J end lost 3 bases, and 23 bases lay between the germline ends. Germline V gene data show CDR1 as LNHDA and CDR2 as SQIVND (reference sequence). The CDR3 nucleotides are TGTGCCAGTAGCCGGGTGGAGTCAGGGGCCGTCCACACTGAAGCTTTCTTT. Encoded protein: CASSRVESGAVHTEAFF.